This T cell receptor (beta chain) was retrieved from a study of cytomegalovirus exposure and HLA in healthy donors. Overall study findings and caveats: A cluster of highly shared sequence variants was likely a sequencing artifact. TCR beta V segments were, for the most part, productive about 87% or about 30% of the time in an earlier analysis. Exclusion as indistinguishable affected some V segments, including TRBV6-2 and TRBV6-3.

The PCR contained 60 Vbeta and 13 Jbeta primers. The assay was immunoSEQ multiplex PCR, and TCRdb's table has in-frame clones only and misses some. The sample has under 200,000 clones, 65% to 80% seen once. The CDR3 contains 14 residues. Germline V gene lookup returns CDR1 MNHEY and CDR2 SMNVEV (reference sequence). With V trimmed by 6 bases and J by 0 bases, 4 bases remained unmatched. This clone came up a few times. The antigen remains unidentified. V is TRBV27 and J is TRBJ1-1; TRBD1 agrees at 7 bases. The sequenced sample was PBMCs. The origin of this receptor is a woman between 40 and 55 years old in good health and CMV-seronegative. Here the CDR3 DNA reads TGTGCCAGCAGGACAGGGACCTTGAACACTGAAGCTTTCTTT. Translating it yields CASRTGTLNTEAFF.